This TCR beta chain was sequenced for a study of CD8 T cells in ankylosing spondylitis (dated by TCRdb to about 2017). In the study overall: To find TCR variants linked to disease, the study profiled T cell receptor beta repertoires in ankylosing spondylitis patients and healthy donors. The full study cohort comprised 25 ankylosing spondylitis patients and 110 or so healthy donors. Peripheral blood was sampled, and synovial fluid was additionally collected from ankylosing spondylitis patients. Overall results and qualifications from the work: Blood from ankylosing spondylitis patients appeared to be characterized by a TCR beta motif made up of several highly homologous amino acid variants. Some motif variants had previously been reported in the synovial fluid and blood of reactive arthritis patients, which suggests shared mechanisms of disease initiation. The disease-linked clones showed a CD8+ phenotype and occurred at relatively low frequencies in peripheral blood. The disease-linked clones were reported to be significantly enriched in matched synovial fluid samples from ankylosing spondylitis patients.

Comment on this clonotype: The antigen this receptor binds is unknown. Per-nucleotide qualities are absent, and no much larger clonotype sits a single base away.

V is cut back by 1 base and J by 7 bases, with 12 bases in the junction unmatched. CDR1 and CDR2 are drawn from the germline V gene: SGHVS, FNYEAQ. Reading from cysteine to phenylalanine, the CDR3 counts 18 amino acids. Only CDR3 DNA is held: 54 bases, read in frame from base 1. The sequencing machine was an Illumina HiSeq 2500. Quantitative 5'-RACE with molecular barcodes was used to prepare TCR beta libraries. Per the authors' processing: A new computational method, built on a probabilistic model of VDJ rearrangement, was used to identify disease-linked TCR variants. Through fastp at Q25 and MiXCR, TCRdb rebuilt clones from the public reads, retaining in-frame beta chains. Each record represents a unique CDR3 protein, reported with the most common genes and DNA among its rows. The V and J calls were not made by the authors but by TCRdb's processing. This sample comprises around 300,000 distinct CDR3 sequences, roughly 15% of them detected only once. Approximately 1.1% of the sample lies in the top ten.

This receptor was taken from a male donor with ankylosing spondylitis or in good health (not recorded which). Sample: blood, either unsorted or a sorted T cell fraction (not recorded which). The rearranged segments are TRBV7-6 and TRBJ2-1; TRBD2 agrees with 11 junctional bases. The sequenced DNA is TGTGCCAGCAGCTTAGTCACTAGCGGGAGTTACCGGGCGAATGAGCAGTTCTTC. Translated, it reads CASSLVTSGSYRANEQFF.